The T cell receptor beta chain under discussion was sequenced for a study of cytomegalovirus exposure and HLA in healthy donors. Overall study: Earlier sequencing of approximately 180 million T cells yielded roughly 120 million unique TCR beta sequences.

Germline CDR1 reads MNHEY; CDR2 reads SVGAGI. The CDR3 extends over 15 amino acids. Trimming at V came to 1 base and at J to 1 base, leaving 3 bases not matched to a gene. PCR employed 60 Vbeta and 13 Jbeta primers. The authors' processing: Around 11 million shared chains were among the roughly 80 million unique TCR beta chains that a later analysis counted. Data came from immunoSEQ multiplex PCR; TCRdb stores just in-frame clones and leaves some out. V, J and clone size derive from that table, while D and trimming were established from the DNA sequence. The table lists about 62,000 clones, over 75% of them singletons.

The receptor comes from a man between 18 and 29 years old in good health and CMV-seronegative. The specimen was PBMCs. V and J are TRBV6-5 and TRBJ1-1; TRBD1 matches at 7 bases. This chain's CDR3 is CASSYLGGQNTEAFF. The CDR3 nucleotides are TGTGCCAGCAGTTACTTAGGGGGCCAGAACACTGAAGCTTTCTTT.